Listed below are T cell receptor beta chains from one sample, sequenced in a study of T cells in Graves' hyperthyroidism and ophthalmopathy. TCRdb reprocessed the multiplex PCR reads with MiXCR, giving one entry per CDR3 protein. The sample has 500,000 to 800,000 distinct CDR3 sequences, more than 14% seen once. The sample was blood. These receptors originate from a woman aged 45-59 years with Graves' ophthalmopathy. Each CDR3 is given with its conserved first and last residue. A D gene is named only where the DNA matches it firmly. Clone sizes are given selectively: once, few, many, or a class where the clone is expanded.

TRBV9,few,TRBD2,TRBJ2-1,CASSMRLAGDFNEQFF,TGTGCCAGCAGCATGCGACTAGCGGGAGATTTCAATGAGCAGTTCTTC
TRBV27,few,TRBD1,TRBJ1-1,CASSATGAPNTEAFF,TGTGCCAGCAGTGCTACAGGGGCGCCGAACACTGAAGCTTTCTTT
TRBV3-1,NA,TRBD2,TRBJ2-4,CASSQGPGTSGRVLNIQYF,TGTGCCAGCAGCCAAGGACCGGGGACTAGCGGGAGAGTGCTGAACATTCAGTACTTC
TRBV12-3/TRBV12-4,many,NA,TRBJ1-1,CASSKNRALGTEAFF,TGTGCCAGCAGCAAGAACAGGGCCCTGGGCACTGAAGCTTTCTTT
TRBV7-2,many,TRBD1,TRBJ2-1,CASSLLGQYNEQFF,TGTGCCAGCAGCTTGTTGGGACAGTACAATGAGCAGTTCTTC
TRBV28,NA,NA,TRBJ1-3,CASRTPGSGNTIYF,TGTGCCAGCAGAACACCAGGGTCTGGAAACACCATATATTTT
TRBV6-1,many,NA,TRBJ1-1,CASTAGPSQVTEAFF,TGTGCCAGCACCGCGGGACCCTCACAGGTCACTGAAGCTTTCTTT
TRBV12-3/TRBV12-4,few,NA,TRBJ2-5,CASTQIRQQETQYF,TGTGCCAGCACACAAATAAGGCAGCAAGAGACCCAGTACTTC
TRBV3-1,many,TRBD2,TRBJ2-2,CASSGEGPNTGELFF,TGTGCCAGCAGCGGGGAGGGCCCCAACACCGGGGAGCTGTTTTTT
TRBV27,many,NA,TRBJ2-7,CASSLRQTPYEQYF,TGTGCCAGCAGTTTAAGACAGACCCCCTACGAGCAGTACTTC
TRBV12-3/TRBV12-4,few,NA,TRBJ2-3,CASSDTGLDTQYF,TGTGCCAGCAGTGACACAGGGTTAGATACGCAGTATTTT
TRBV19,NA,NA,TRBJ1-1,CASSSSRNTEAFF,TGTGCCAGTAGCAGTTCGAGGAACACTGAAGCTTTCTTT
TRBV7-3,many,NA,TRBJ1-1,CASSPNGLNTEAFF,TGTGCCAGCAGCCCCAATGGTCTGAACACTGAAGCTTTCTTT
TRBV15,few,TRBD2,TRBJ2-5,CATSRDRLALYF,TGTGCCACCAGCAGAGATCGACTAGCGTTGTACTTC
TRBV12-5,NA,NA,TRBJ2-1,CASGSLIYGDNEQFF,TGTGCTAGTGGTTCTCTAATTTACGGGGACAATGAGCAGTTCTTC
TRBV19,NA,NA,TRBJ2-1,CASSKTYSSYNEQFF,TGTGCCAGTAGTAAGACATACAGCTCCTACAATGAGCAGTTCTTC
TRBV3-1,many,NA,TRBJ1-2,CASSQGYRDYGYTF,TGTGCCAGCAGCCAAGGCTACAGGGACTATGGCTACACCTTC
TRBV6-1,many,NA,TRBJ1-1,CASSDDWWAGEAFF,TGTGCCAGCAGTGATGATTGGTGGGCAGGCGAAGCTTTCTTT
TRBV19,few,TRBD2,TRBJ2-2,CASSIDPSGRGNAAGELFF,TGTGCCAGTAGTATCGATCCTAGCGGGAGGGGCAATGCTGCCGGGGAGCTGTTTTTT
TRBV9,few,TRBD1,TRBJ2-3,CASSFLGQAHTDTQYF,TGTGCCAGCAGCTTTTTAGGACAGGCCCACACAGATACGCAGTATTTT
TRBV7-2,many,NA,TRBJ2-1,CASSLRPERDEQFF,TGTGCCAGCAGCTTACGCCCCGAAAGGGATGAGCAGTTCTTC
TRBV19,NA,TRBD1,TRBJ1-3,CASSSRDRGYGNTIYF,TGTGCCAGTAGTTCCCGGGACAGGGGATATGGAAACACCATATATTTT
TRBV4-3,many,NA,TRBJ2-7,CASSRSSGGIYEQYF,TGCGCCAGCAGTAGGAGCTCCGGCGGGATCTACGAGCAGTACTTC
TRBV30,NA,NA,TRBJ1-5,CAWSAGSRVPSNQPQHF,TGTGCCTGGAGTGCAGGATCCCGGGTCCCTAGCAATCAGCCCCAGCATTTT
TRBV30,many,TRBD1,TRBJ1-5,CAWSVGGFQATEGWSLNQPQHF,TGTGCCTGGAGTGTAGGGGGCTTTCAGGCCACGGAGGGATGGAGCCTGAATCAGCCCCAGCATTTT
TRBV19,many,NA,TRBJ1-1,CASRKRQEKNTEAFF,TGTGCCAGCAGAAAAAGACAGGAAAAGAACACTGAAGCTTTCTTT
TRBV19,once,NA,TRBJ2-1,CASSISGGEQFF,TGTGCCAGTAGTATTTCCGGTGGTGAGCAGTTCTTC